This T cell receptor beta chain was observed in a study of control samples from healthy donors and cancer patients. This table comes from immunoSEQ multiplex PCR, and its TCRdb copy is limited to in-frame clones, with some not included. The top ten hold roughly 7.8% of the sample, which has some 120,000 clones, 91% seen once. CDR1 MNHEY and CDR2 SVGAGI come from the germline V gene. V trimming: 6 bases; J trimming: 6 bases; junction bases outside the gene matches: 10. CDR3 size: 14 residues. The clonotype comes from a man younger than 35 in good health. This chain joins TRBV6-5 and TRBJ1-1, with 7 bases fitting TRBD1. The sample was blood. Written as DNA, the CDR3 is TGTGCCAGCAGCCGAGGGACAGCCCTCCCTGAAGCTTTCTTT. Protein: CASSRGTALPEAFF.